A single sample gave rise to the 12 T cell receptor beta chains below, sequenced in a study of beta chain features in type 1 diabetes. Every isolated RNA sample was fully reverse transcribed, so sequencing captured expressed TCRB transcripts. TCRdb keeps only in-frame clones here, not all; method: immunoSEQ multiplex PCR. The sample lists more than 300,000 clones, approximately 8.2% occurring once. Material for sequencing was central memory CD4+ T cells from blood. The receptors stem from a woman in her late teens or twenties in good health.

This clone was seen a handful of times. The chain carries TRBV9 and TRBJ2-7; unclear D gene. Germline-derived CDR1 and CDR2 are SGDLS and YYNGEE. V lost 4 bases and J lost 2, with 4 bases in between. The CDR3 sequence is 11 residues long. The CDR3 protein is CASSFTYEQYF. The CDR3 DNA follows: TGTGCCAGCAGCTTTACCTACGAGCAGTACTTC.

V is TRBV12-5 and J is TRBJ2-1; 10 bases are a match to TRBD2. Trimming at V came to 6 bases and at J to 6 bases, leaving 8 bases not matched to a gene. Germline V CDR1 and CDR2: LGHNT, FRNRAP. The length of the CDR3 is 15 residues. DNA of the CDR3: TGTGCTAGTGGCCAGGGACTAGCGTCATCCAATGAGCAGTTCTTC. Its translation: CASGQGLASSNEQFF.

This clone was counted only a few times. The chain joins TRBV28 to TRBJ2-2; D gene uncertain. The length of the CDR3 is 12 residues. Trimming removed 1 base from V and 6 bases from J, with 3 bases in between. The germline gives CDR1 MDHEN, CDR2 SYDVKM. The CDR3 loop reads CASSLSPGELFF. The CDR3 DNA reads TGTGCCAGCAGTTTATCCCCCGGGGAGCTGTTTTTT.

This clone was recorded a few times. CDR3 in DNA: TGTGCCAGTACCGGGCAGGGGTCCGGGGAGCTGTTTTTT. Protein sequence: CASTGQGSGELFF. This rearrangement joins TRBV19 to TRBJ2-2; a weak D match, TRBD1 (6 bases). The CDR3 consists of 13 residues. V lost 7 bases, J lost 6 bases, and 12 bases lay in between. CDR1 is LNHDA, CDR2 SQIVND, per germline (reference sequence).

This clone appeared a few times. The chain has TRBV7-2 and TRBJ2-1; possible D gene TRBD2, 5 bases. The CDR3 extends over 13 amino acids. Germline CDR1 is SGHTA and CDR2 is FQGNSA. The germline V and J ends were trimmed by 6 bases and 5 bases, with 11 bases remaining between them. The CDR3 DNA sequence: TGTGCCAGCAGACTAGTTCTCCACAATGAGCAGTTCTTC. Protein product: CASRLVLHNEQFF.

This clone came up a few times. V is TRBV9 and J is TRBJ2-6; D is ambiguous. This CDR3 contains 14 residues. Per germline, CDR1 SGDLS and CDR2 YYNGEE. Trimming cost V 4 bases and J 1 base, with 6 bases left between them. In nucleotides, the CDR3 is TGTGCCAGCAGCCTCGAATCTGGGGCCAACGTCCTGACTTTC. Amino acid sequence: CASSLESGANVLTF.

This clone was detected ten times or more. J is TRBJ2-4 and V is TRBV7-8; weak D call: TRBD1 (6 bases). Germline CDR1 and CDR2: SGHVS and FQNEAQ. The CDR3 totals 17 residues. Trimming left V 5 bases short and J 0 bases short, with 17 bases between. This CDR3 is CASSETGQRTAKNIQYF. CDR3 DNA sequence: TGTGCCAGCAGCGAGACTGGACAGCGGACAGCCAAAAACATTCAGTACTTC.

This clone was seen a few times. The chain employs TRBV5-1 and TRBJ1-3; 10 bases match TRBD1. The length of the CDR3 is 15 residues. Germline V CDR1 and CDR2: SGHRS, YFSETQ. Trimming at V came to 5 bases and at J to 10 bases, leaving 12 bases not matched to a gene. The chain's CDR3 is CASRPGTGEISTIYF. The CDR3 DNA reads TGCGCCAGCAGGCCCGGGACAGGGGAAATCTCGACCATATATTTT.

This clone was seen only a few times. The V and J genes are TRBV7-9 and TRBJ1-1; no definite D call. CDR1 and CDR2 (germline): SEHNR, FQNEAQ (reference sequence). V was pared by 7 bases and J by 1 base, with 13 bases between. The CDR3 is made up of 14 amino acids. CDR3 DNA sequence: TGTGCCAGCACAACAGACGGGCCGAACACTGAAGCTTTCTTT. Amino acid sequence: CASTTDGPNTEAFF.

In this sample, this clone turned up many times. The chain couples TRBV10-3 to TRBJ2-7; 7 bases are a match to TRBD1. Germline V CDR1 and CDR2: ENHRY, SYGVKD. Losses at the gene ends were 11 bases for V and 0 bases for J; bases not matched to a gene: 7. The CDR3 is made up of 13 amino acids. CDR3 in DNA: TGTGCCGTAACAGGGGACAGCTCCTACGAGCAGTACTTC. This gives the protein CAVTGDSSYEQYF.

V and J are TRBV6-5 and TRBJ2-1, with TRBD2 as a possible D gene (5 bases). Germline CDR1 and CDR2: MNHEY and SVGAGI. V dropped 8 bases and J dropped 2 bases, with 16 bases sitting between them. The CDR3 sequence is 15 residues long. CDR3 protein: CASRLDTGTYNEQFF. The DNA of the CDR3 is TGTGCCAGCCGATTAGATACCGGGACCTACAATGAGCAGTTCTTC.

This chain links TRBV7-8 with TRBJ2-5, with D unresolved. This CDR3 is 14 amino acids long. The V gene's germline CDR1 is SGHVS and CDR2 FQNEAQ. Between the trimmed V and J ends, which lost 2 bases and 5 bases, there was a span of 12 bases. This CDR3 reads CASSLSGNDETQYF. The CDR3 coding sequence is TGTGCCAGCAGCTTAAGTGGGAATGACGAGACCCAGTACTTC.